The present TCR beta chain was sequenced within a study of shared clonotypes between healthy human individuals. Assay: immunoSEQ multiplex PCR; the TCRdb copy retains only in-frame clones and omits some. The sample has millions of clones; 93% are singletons. The CDR3 contains 16 residues. V lost 2 bases to trimming and J lost 1 base; unmatched junction nucleotides: 5. Germline V gene data show CDR1 as GTSNPN and CDR2 as SVGIG (reference sequence). General study points: It was only blood that was sampled, and tissue repertoires likely differ. As a rule, naive subsets had a larger estimated richness than memory subsets. Non-shared clonotypes had lower generation probabilities than those shared by all four donors.

Note on this clone: Its antigen is not identified.

The J gene is TRBJ2-5, the V gene TRBV30; 12 bases match TRBD2. Sequenced material: naive CD4+ T cells from PBMCs. Specified subset: CD45RA+ positively selected. This clonotype originated in a young man in good health. Some clones in this sample may be carry-over from other donors' samples. The CDR3 DNA reads as TGTGCCTGGAGTAAGCCGGGACTAGCGGGCCAAGAGACCCAGTACTTC. Its protein product is CAWSKPGLAGQETQYF.